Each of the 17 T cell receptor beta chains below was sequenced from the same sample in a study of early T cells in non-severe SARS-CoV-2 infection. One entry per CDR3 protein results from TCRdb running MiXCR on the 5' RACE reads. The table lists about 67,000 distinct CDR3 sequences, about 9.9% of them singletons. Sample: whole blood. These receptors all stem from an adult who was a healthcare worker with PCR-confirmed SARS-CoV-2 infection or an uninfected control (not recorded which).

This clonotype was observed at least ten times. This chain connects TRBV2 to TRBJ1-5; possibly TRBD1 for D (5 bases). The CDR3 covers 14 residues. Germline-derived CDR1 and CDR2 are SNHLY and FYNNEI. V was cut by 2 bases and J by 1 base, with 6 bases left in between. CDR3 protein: CASSERDSNQPQHF. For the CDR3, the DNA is TGTGCCAGCAGTGAAAGGGACAGCAATCAGCCCCAGCATTTT. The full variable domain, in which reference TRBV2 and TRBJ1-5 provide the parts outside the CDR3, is EPEVTQTPSHQVTQMGQEVILRCVPISNHLYFYWYRQILGQKVEFLVSFYNNEISEKSEIFDDQFSVERPDGSNFTLKIRSTKLEDSAMYFCASSERDSNQPQHFGDGTRLSIL.

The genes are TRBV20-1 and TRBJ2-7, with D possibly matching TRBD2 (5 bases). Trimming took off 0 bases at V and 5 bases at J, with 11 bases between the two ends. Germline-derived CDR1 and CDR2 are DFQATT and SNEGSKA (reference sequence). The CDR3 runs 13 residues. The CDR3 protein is CSARDSPGNEQYF. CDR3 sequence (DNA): TGCAGTGCTAGAGATTCTCCCGGGAACGAGCAGTACTTC.

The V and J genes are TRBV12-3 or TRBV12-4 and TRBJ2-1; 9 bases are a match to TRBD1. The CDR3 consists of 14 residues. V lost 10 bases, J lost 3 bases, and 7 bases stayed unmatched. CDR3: CAIKQGAIYNEQFF. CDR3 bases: TGTGCCATCAAACAGGGGGCTATCTACAATGAGCAGTTCTTC.

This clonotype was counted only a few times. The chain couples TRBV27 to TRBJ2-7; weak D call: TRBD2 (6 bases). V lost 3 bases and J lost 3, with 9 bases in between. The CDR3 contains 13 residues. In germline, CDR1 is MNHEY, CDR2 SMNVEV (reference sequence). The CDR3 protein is CASSLGSGYEQYF. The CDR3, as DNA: TGTGCCAGCAGTTTGGGTAGCGGCTACGAGCAGTACTTC.

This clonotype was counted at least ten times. The CDR3 nucleotides are TGCGCCAGCAGCTTGGAAACCTCTGGGTTCTACGAGCAGTACTTC. Translating it yields CASSLETSGFYEQYF. V and J are TRBV5-1 and TRBJ2-7, with no clear D. This CDR3 contains 15 residues. Germline loops: CDR1 SGHRS, CDR2 YFSETQ. V was clipped by 0 bases and J by 3 bases, with 13 bases between them.

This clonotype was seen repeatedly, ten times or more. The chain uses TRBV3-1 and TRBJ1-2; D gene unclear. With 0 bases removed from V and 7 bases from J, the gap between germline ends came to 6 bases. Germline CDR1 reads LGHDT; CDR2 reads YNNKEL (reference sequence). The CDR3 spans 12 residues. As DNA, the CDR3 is TGTGCCAGCAGCCAAGATCTGGGTGGCTACACCTTC. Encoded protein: CASSQDLGGYTF.

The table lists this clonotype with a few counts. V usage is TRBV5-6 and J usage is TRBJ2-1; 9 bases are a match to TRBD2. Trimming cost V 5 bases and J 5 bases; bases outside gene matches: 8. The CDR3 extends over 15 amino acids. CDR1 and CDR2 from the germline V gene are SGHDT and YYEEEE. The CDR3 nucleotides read TGTGCCAGCAGTTTACCTAGCGGGGTAAACAATGAGCAGTTCTTC. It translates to CASSLPSGVNNEQFF.

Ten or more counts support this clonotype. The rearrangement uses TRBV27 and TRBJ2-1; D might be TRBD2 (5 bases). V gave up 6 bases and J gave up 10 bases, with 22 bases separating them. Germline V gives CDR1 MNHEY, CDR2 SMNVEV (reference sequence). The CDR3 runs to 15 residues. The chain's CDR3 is CASSQERNPLPEQFF. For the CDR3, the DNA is TGTGCCAGCAGCCAAGAGCGGAACCCCCTACCGGAGCAGTTCTTC.

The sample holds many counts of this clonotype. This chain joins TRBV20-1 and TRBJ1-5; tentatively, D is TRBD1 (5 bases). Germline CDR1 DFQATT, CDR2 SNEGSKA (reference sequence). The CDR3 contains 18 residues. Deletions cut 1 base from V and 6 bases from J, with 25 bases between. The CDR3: CSARVGVFGGRRGQPQHF. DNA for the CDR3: TGCAGTGCTAGAGTGGGGGTGTTTGGAGGCCGGCGTGGTCAGCCCCAGCATTTT.

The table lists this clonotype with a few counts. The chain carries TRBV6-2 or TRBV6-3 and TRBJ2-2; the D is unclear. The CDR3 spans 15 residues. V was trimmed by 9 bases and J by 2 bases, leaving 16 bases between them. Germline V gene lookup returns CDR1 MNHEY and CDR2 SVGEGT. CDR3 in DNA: TGTGCCAGTATGACGTGGCAGCCCAACACCGGGGAGCTGTTTTTT. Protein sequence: CASMTWQPNTGELFF.

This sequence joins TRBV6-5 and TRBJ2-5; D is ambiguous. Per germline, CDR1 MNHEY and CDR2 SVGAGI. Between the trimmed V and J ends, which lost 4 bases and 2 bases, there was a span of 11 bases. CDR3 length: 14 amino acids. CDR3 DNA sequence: TGTGCCAGCAGTTTCCTAGACGGGCAAGAGACCCAGTACTTC. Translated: CASSFLDGQETQYF.

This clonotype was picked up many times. DNA of the CDR3: TGTGCCAGCAGCAGGAGGACAGGGGGGATCACAGATACGCAGTATTTT. It specifies CASSRRTGGITDTQYF. The J gene is TRBJ2-3, the V gene TRBV2, with 10 bases fitting TRBD1. The CDR3 totals 16 residues. Trimming at V came to 6 bases and at J to 2 bases, leaving 8 bases not matched to a gene. CDR1 is SNHLY, CDR2 FYNNEI, per germline.

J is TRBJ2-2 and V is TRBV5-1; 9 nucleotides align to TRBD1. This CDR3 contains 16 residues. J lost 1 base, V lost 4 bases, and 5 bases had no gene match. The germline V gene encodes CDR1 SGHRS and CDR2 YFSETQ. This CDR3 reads CASSGTGGLNTGELFF. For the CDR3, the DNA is TGCGCCAGCAGCGGAACAGGGGGCCTGAACACCGGGGAGCTGTTTTTT.

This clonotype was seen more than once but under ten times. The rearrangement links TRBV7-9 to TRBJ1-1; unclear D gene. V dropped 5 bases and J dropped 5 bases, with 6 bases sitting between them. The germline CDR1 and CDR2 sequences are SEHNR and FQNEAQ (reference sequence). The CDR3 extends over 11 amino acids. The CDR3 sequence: CASSADTEAFF. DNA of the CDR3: TGTGCCAGCAGCGCGGATACTGAAGCTTTCTTT.

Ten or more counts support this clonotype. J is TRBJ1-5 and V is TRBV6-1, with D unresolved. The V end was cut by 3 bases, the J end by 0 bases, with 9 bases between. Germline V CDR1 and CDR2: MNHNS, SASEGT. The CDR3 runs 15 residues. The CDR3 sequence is CASSDNPYSNQPQHF. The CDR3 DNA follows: TGTGCCAGCAGTGATAACCCATATAGCAATCAGCCCCAGCATTTT.

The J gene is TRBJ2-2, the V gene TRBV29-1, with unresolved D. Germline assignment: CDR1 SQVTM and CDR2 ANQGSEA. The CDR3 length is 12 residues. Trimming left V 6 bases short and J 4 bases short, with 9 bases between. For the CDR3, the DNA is TGCAGCGTGCGTCACGGCACCGGGGAGCTGTTTTTT. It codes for CSVRHGTGELFF.

The CDR3 here is CASTSWDSSTDTQYF. CDR3 in DNA: TGTGCCAGCACCTCGTGGGACAGTAGCACAGATACGCAGTATTTT. The chain recombines TRBV9 with TRBJ2-3, with 7 bases lining up with TRBD1. V lost 6 bases, J lost 0 bases, and 7 bases stayed unmatched. Germline CDR1 SGDLS, CDR2 YYNGEE. This CDR3 has 15 amino acids.